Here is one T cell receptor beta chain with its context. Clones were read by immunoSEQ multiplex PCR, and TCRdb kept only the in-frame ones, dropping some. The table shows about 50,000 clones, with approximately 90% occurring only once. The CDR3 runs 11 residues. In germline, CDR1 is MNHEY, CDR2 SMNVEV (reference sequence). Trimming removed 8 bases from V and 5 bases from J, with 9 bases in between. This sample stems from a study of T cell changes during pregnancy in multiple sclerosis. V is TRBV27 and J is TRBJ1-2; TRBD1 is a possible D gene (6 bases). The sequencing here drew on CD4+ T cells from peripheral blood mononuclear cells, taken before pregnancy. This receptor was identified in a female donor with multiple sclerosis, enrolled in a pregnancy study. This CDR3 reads CASGGLYGYTF. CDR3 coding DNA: TGTGCCAGCGGGGGCCTTTATGGCTACACCTTC.